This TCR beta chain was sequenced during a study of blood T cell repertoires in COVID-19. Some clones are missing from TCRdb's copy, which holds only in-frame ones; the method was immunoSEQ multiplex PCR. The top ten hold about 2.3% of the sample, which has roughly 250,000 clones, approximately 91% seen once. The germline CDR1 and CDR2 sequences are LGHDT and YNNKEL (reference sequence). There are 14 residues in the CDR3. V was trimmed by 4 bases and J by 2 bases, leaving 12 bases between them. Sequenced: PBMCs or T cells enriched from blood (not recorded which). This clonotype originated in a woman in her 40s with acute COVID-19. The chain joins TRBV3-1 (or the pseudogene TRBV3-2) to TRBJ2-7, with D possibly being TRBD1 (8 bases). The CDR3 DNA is TGTGCCAGCAGCCGGGGGGGACAGGCCTACGAGCAGTACTTC. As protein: CASSRGGQAYEQYF.